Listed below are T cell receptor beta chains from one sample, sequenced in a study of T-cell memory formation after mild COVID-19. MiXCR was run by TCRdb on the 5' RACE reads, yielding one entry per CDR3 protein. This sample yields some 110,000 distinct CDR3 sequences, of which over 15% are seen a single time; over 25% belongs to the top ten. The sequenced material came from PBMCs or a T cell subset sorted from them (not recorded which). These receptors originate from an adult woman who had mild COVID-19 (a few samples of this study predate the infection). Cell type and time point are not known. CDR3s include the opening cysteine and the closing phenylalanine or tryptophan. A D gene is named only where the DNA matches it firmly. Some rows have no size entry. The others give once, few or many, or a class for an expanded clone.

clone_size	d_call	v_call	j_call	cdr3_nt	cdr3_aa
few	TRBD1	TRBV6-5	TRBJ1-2	TGTGCCAGCAGTTACCTATACAGGGGATTGGATGGCTACACCTTC	CASSYLYRGLDGYTF
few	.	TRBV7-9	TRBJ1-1	TGTGCCAGCAGGAGGGAGAACACTGAAGCTTTCTTT	CASRRENTEAFF
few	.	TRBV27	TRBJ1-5	TGTGCCAGCAGTTCCAGGGATAGCAATCAGCCCCAGCATTTT	CASSSRDSNQPQHF
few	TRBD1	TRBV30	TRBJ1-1	TGTGCCTGGAGTACGACAGGGGGCACTGAAGCTTTCTTT	CAWSTTGGTEAFF
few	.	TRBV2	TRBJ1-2	TGTGCCAGCAGTGAAGATATAGTTGGTTTGATGGGCTACACCTTC	CASSEDIVGLMGYTF
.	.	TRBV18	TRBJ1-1	TGTGCCAGCTCACCACCCAGGGCCATGAACACTGAAGCTTTCTTT	CASSPPRAMNTEAFF
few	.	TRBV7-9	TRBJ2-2	TGTGCCAGCAGCTTAGACGGACCTGAGAACACCGGGGAGCTGTTTTTT	CASSLDGPENTGELFF
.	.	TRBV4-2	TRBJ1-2	TGTGCCAGCAGCCAAGGGTCAGGAGACTATGGCTACACCTTC	CASSQGSGDYGYTF
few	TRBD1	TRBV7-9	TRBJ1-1	TGTGCCAGCAGCTTAGCGCTCGACAGGGTCACTGAAGCTTTCTTT	CASSLALDRVTEAFF
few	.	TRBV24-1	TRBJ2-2	TGTGCCACCAGTGACTTCCCCGGGGAGCTGTTTTTT	CATSDFPGELFF